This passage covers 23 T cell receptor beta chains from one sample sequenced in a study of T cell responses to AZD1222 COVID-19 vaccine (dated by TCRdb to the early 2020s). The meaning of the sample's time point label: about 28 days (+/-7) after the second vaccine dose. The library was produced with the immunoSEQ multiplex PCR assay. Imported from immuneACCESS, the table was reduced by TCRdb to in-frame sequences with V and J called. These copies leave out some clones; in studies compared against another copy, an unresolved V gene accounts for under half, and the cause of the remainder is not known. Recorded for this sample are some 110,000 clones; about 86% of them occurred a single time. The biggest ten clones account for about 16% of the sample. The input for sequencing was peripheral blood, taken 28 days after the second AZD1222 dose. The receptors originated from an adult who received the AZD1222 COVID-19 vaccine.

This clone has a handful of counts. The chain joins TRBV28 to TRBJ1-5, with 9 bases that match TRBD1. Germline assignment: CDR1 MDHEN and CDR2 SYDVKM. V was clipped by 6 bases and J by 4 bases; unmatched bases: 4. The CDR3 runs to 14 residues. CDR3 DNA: TGTGCCAGCAGAGTACAGGGGGCGAATCAGCCCCAGCATTTT. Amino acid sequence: CASRVQGANQPQHF.

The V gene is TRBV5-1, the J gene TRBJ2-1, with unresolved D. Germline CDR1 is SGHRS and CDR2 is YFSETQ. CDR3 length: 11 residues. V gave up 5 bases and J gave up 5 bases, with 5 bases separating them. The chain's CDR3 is CASSIHNEQFF. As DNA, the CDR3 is TGCGCCAGCAGTATCCACAATGAGCAGTTCTTC.

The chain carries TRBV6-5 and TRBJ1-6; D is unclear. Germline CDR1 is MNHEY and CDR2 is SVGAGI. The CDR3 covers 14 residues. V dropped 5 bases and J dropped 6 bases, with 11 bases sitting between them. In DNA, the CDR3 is TGTGCCAGCAGTACAAGAGGAGGTAATTCACCCCTCCACTTT. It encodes CASSTRGGNSPLHF.

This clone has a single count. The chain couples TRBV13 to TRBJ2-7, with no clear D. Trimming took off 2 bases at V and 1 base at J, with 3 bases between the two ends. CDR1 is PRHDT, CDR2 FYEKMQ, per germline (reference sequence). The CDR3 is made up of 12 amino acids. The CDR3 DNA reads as TGTGCCAGCAGCTTATTATCCTACGAGCAGTACTTC. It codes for CASSLLSYEQYF.

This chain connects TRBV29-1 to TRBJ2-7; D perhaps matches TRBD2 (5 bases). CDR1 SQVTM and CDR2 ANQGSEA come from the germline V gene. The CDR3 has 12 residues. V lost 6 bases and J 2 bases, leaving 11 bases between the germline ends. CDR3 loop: CSVPGNAYEQYF. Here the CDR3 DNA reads TGCAGCGTCCCGGGGAATGCCTACGAGCAGTACTTC.

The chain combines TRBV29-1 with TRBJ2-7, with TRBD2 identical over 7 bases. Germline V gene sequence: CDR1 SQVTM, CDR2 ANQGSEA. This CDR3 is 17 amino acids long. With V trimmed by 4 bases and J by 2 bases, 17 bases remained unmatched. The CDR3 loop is CSVAGVRGTNNPYEQYF. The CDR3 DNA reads TGCAGCGTTGCCGGTGTACGGGGGACTAATAATCCCTACGAGCAGTACTTC.

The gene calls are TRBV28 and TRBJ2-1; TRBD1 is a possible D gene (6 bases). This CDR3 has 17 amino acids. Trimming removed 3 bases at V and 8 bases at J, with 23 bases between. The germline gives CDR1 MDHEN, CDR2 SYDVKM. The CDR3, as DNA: TGTGCCAGCAGTTTCCTCCGGAACAGGGTTACGTTCGATGAGCAGTTCTTC. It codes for CASSFLRNRVTFDEQFF.

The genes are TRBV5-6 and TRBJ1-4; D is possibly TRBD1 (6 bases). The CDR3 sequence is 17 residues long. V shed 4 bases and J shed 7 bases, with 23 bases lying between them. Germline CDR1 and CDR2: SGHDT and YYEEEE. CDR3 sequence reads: CASSPNVIRGAREKLFF. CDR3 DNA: TGTGCCAGCAGCCCGAATGTGATTAGGGGGGCGCGTGAAAAACTGTTTTTT.

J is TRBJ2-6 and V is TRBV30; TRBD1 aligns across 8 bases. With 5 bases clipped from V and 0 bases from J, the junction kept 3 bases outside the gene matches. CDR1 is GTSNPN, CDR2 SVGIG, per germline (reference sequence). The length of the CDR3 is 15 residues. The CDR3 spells CAWGQGGSGANVLTF. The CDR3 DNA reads TGTGCCTGGGGACAGGGAGGCTCTGGGGCCAACGTCCTGACTTTC.

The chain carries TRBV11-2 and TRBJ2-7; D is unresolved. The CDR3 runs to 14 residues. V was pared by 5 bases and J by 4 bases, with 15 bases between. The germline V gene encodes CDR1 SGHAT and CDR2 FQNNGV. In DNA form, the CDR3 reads TGTGCCAGCAGCCCGAGGTCCGGAGCGTACGAGCAGTACTTC. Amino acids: CASSPRSGAYEQYF. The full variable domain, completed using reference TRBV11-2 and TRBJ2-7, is EAGVAQSPRYKIIEKRQSVAFWCNPISGHATLYWYQQILGQGPKLLIQFQNNGVVDDSQLPKDRFSAERLKGVDSTLKIQPAKLEDSAVYLCASSPRSGAYEQYFGPGTRLTVT.

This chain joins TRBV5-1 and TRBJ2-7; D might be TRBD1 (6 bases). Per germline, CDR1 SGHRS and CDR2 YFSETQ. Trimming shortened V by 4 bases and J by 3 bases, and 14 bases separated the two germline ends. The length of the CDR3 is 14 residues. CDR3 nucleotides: TGCGCCAGCAGCATGCCCGGGACAAGCTACGAGCAGTACTTC. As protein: CASSMPGTSYEQYF.

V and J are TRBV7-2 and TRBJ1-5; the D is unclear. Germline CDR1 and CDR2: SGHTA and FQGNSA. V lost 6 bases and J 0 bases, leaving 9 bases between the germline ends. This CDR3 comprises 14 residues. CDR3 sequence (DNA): TGTGCCAGCAGTCGGGAGAGTAGCAATCAGCCCCAGCATTTT. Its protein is CASSRESSNQPQHF.

The CDR3 DNA follows: TGTGCCAGCAGTGGAGGAGGGGGGGTCTATAATTCACCCCTCCACTTT. It codes for CASSGGGGVYNSPLHF. The chain combines TRBV2 with TRBJ1-6, with a weak D call TRBD1 (6 bases). With 4 bases removed from V and 3 bases from J, the gap between germline ends came to 13 bases. The CDR3 spans 16 residues. Germline values: CDR1 SNHLY, CDR2 FYNNEI.

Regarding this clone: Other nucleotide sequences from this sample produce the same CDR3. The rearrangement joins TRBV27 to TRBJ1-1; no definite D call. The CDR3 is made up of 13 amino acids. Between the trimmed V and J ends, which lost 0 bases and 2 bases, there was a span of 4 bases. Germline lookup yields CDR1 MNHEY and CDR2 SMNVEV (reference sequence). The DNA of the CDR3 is TGTGCCAGCAGTTTATCGGTAAACACTGAAGCTTTCTTT. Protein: CASSLSVNTEAFF.

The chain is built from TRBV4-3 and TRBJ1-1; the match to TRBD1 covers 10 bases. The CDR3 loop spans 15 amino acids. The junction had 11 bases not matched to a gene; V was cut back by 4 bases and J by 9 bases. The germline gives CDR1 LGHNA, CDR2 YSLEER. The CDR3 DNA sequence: TGCGCCAGCAGCCCAGGGACAGGGGACCTAGGAAAAGCTTTCTTT. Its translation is CASSPGTGDLGKAFF.

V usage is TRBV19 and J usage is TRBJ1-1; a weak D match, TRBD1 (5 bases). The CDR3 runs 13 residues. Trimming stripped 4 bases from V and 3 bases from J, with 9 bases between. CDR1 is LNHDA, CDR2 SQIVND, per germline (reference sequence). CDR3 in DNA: TGTGCCAGTAGTAGGGACGCCTACACTGAAGCTTTCTTT. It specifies CASSRDAYTEAFF.

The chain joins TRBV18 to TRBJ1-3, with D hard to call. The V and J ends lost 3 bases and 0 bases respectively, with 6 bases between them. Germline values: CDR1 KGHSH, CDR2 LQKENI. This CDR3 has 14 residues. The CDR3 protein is CASSPGISGNTIYF. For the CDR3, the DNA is TGTGCCAGCTCACCGGGGATCTCTGGAAACACCATATATTTT.

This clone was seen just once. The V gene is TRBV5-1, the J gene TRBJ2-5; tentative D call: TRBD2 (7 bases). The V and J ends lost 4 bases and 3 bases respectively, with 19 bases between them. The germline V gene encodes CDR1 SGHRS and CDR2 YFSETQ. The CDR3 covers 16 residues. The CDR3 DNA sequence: TGCGCCAGCAGCCCAACAATACAGGGAGGGGAAGAGACCCAGTACTTC. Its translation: CASSPTIQGGEETQYF.

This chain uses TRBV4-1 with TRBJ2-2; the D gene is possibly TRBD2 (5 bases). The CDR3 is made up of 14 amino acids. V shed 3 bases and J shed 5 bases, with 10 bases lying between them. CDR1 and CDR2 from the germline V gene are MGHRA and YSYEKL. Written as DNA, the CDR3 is TGCGCCAGCAGCCAGAGCGAGGGAACCGGGGAGCTGTTTTTT. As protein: CASSQSEGTGELFF.

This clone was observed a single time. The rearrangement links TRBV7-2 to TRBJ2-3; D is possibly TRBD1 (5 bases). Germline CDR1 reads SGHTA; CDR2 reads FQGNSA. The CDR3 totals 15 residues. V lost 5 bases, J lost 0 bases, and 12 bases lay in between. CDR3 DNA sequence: TGTGCCAGCAGCCTACAGGTGGACAGCACAGATACGCAGTATTTT. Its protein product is CASSLQVDSTDTQYF.

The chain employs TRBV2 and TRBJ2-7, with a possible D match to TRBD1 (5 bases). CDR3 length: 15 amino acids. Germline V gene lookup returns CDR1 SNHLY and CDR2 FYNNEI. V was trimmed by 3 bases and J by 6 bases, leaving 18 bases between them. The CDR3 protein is CASSEQGLTESEQYF. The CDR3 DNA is TGTGCCAGCAGTGAGCAGGGCCTTACTGAGTCCGAGCAGTACTTC.

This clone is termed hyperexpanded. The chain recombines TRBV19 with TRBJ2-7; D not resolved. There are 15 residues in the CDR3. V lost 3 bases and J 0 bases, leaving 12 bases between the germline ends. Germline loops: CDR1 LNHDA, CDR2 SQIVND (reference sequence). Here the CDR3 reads CASSINSALSYEQYF. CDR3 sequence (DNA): TGTGCCAGTAGTATCAATTCGGCACTCTCCTACGAGCAGTACTTC.

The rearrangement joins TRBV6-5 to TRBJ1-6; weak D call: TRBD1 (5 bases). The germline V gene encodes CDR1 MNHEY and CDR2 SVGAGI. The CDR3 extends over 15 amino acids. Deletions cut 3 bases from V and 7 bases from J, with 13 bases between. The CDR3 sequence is CASSYSGNGNSPLHF. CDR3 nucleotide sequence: TGTGCCAGCAGTTATTCAGGGAATGGGAATTCACCCCTCCACTTT.